This T cell receptor beta chain was identified during a study of Ad26.COV2.S vaccination and SARS-CoV-2 variants. The table came from immunoSEQ multiplex PCR; TCRdb's copy has only in-frame clones and leaves some out. The sample contains about 680,000 clones, approximately 88% of which appear only once. Trimming cost V 5 bases and J 10 bases, with 21 bases left between them. The CDR3 has 15 amino acids. Germline-derived CDR1 and CDR2 are LNHDA and SQIVND (reference sequence). Treatment of the sample: some 20 received Ad26.COV2.S at low or high dose, single or two shots; several received placebo; per-sample allocation not given. The study sampled participants on day 63 after the first vaccine or placebo injection. A Boston adult aged 18-55 years was the donor.

The clonotype originates from a person between 18 and 65 years old who received the Ad26.COV2.S COVID-19 vaccine or a placebo. The chain combines TRBV19 with TRBJ2-1; either TRBD1 or TRBD2 may fit D (5 bases each). Sequencing used peripheral blood, obtained in a trial of Ad26.COV2.S vaccine versus placebo. CDR3 DNA: TGTGCCAGTAGTCCCCGGGGCATGGGCGCGCGGGAGCAGTTCTTC. Amino acids: CASSPRGMGAREQFF. The variable domain in full, with the rest retrieved from reference TRBV19 and TRBJ2-1, is DGGITQSPKYLFRKEGQNVTLSCEQNLNHDAMYWYRQDPGQGLRLIYYSQIVNDFQKGDIAEGYSVSREKKESFPLTVTSAQKNPTAFYLCASSPRGMGAREQFFGPGTRLTVL.